The entry below describes one TCR beta chain. These data are taken from a study of blood T cell repertoires in COVID-19. V shed 5 bases and J shed 0 bases, with 13 bases lying between them. The CDR3 is 15 amino acids. Germline CDR1 is MDHEN and CDR2 is SYDVKM. In the original analysis: It was from reference gene primer amplification that nucleated cell counts were estimated. Generated by immunoSEQ multiplex PCR, the TCRdb table keeps only in-frame clones and is missing some. V and J calls and clone size are those listed in that table; D and trimming were worked out from the DNA. The sample lists about 27,000 clones, approximately 80% occurring once.

The receptor was isolated from an older man with active COVID-19. The sample taken for sequencing was peripheral blood. The rearrangement uses TRBV28 and TRBJ1-1; possibly TRBD1 for D (5 bases). The CDR3 coding sequence is TGTGCCAGCAGTCCAGGGCCAACCATGAACACTGAAGCTTTCTTT. As protein: CASSPGPTMNTEAFF.